This T cell receptor (beta chain) appears in the sequencing data of a study of shared clonotypes between healthy human individuals. The CDR3 has 15 residues. Germline CDR1 SNHLY, CDR2 FYNNEI. The V segment lost 8 bases and the J segment 4 bases; nucleotides outside the gene matches: 12. Every subset's genomic DNA went evenly onto several immunoSEQ plates. Authors' methods: There were no quality scores in the junction-only immunoSEQ sequences, so filtering differed. The assay was immunoSEQ multiplex PCR, and TCRdb's table has in-frame clones only and misses some. V and J calls and clone size come straight from that table; D and trimming were deduced from the DNA. The table records some 470,000 clones, 76% of them present only once.

The chain employs TRBV2 and TRBJ1-2, with TRBD1 matching over 8 bases. Sequenced material: PBMCs. The sequence was collected from a woman in her 40s in good health. Some clones in this sample may be carry-over from other donors' samples. In nucleotides, the CDR3 is TGTGCCAGCGCAGCGCTTGGACAGGGCGTCTATGGCTACACCTTC. As protein: CASAALGQGVYGYTF.